The 25 T cell receptor beta chains reported below all come from one sample, sequenced in a study of shared clonotypes between healthy human individuals. TCRdb keeps only in-frame clones here, not all; method: immunoSEQ multiplex PCR. The sample records fewer than 150,000 clones, about two thirds being singletons. What was sequenced was memory CD8+ T cells sorted from blood. Subset in this sample: CD45RO+ cells pooled with CCR7-negative TemRA cells. The receptor source for this set is a woman between 25 and 40 years old in good health.

The chain uses TRBV6-1 and TRBJ2-6, with D hard to call. Deletions cut 0 bases from V and 0 bases from J, with 3 bases between. The germline CDR1 and CDR2 sequences are MNHNS and SASEGT. The CDR3 length is 15 residues. CDR3 bases: TGTGCCAGCAGTGAAGCTAGCTCTGGGGCCAACGTCCTGACTTTC. This translates into CASSEASSGANVLTF.

The chain carries TRBV6-5 and TRBJ1-1; D remains ambiguous. Germline assignment: CDR1 MNHEY and CDR2 SVGAGI. The CDR3 runs to 14 residues. Trimming pared 6 bases from V and 5 bases from J, leaving 16 bases between. The CDR3 here is CASSQTLSGTEAFF. CDR3 in DNA: TGTGCCAGCAGCCAAACTTTGAGCGGTACTGAAGCTTTCTTT.

The chain is built from TRBV5-4 and TRBJ2-3; 10 bases map to TRBD2. V dropped 2 bases and J dropped 4; count of bases not matched to a gene: 1. CDR1 SGHNT and CDR2 YYREEE come from the germline V gene (reference sequence). This CDR3 region has 14 residues. CDR3 DNA sequence: TGTGCCAGCAGCTTAGCGGGAGGGCCAGATACGCAGTATTTT. Its translation is CASSLAGGPDTQYF.

This clone turned up a few times. The chain combines TRBV25-1 with TRBJ2-3; possible D gene TRBD2, 6 bases. CDR1 MGHDK and CDR2 SYGVNS come from the germline V gene. The CDR3 covers 17 residues. V was shortened by 2 bases and J by 0 bases, with 15 bases between the two germline ends. CDR3 in DNA: TGTGCCAGCAGTGAAGGCGGGGCAGGTTATAGCACAGATACGCAGTATTTT. Translating gives CASSEGGAGYSTDTQYF.

This clone has only a few counts. This chain links TRBV9 with TRBJ2-1; TRBD2 matches 13 bases. The CDR3 covers 15 residues. V trimming: 4 bases; J trimming: 7 bases; junction bases outside the gene matches: 5. The germline V gene encodes CDR1 SGDLS and CDR2 YYNGEE. The CDR3 nucleotides are TGTGCCAGCAGCACCCCGGGACTAGCGGGAAATGAGCAGTTCTTC. Protein product: CASSTPGLAGNEQFF.

This clone was detected only a few times. V usage is TRBV6-6 and J usage is TRBJ2-5; TRBD1 matches 9 bases. Per the germline V gene, CDR1 is MNHNY and CDR2 is SVGAGI (reference sequence). V lost 6 bases to trimming and J lost 4 bases; unmatched junction nucleotides: 12. This CDR3 spans 16 amino acids. In nucleotides, the CDR3 is TGTGCCAGCAGGGGGACAGGGAAGTATTTAGGAGAGACCCAGTACTTC. As protein: CASRGTGKYLGETQYF.

To note about this clone: A far larger clone is off by one base, so a read error is likely. V is TRBV6-4 and J is TRBJ1-5, with D possibly being TRBD1 (5 bases). Between the trimmed V and J ends, which lost 5 bases and 1 base, there was a span of 6 bases. CDR3 length: 13 amino acids. Germline values: CDR1 MRHNA, CDR2 SNTAGT. The CDR3 spells CASSPGSNQPQHF. In DNA, the CDR3 is TGTGCCAGCAGTCCAGGGAGCAATCAGCCCCAGCATTTT.

The CDR3 DNA follows: TGTGCCAGCAGCCCGGACGGGAGGGAGACCCAGTACTTC. It codes for CASSPDGRETQYF. The chain uses TRBV7-7 and TRBJ2-5, with 7 bases aligning to TRBD2. Per germline, CDR1 SSHAT and CDR2 FNYEAQ (reference sequence). The V and J ends lost 5 bases and 5 bases, in that order; junction bases with no gene match: 5. CDR3 length: 13 amino acids.

About this clone: A much larger clone lies one base from this, so it may be a read error. This same CDR3 is encoded by further DNA sequences in the sample. This chain joins TRBV6-4 and TRBJ1-5; D remains ambiguous. The CDR3 extends over 13 amino acids. V lost 3 bases and J 1 base, leaving 4 bases between the germline ends. The germline V gene encodes CDR1 MRHNA and CDR2 SNTAGT. The CDR3 loop reads CASSEGSNQPQHF. The DNA of the CDR3 is TGTGCCAGCAGTGAGGGGAGCAATCAGCCCCAGCATTTT.

The rearrangement uses TRBV15 and TRBJ2-3; D assignment may be TRBD1 or TRBD2 (5 bases each). The CDR3 consists of 15 residues. Germline-derived CDR1 and CDR2 are LNHNV and YYDKDF (reference sequence). Trimming removed 4 bases at V and 2 bases at J, with 13 bases between. This CDR3 is CATSNEGRATDTQYF. The CDR3 coding sequence is TGTGCCACCAGCAACGAGGGCAGGGCCACAGATACGCAGTATTTT.

This clone was detected only a few times. The chain employs TRBV9 and TRBJ1-1; D unclear. V was pared by 7 bases and J by 6 bases, with 10 bases between. This CDR3 contains 11 residues. In germline, CDR1 is SGDLS, CDR2 YYNGEE. CDR3 DNA sequence: TGTGCCAGCTCTAATCTGCCTGAAGCTTTCTTT. Its protein product is CASSNLPEAFF.

This chain connects TRBV27 to TRBJ2-3, with 7 bases aligning to TRBD1. Trimming cost V 5 bases and J 6 bases; bases outside gene matches: 5. The length of the CDR3 is 13 residues. Looked up from germline, CDR1 is MNHEY and CDR2 is SMNVEV (reference sequence). The CDR3 is CASSVQGDDTQYF. The CDR3 region has the DNA TGTGCCAGCAGTGTGCAGGGGGATGATACGCAGTATTTT.

This clone was seen only a few times. The J gene is TRBJ1-1, the V gene TRBV14, with 7 bases identical to TRBD1. Germline V gene lookup returns CDR1 SGHDN and CDR2 FVKESK. The CDR3 totals 16 residues. V shed 2 bases and J 5 bases; nucleotides not matched to a gene: 11. The CDR3 protein is CASSQLIGGRLTEAFF. As DNA, the CDR3 is TGTGCCAGCAGCCAATTGATAGGGGGCAGGCTGACTGAAGCTTTCTTT.

This rearrangement joins TRBV5-4 to TRBJ1-4; the match to TRBD1 covers 9 bases. V was clipped by 4 bases and J by 0 bases; unmatched bases: 7. CDR1 and CDR2 from the germline V gene are SGHNT and YYREEE (reference sequence). This CDR3 contains 17 residues. The CDR3 region is CASSKGQGEATNEKLFF. In DNA, the CDR3 is TGTGCCAGCAGCAAGGGACAGGGAGAGGCAACTAATGAAAAACTGTTTTTT. The whole variable domain, filled in from reference TRBV5-4 and TRBJ1-4, reads ETGVTQSPTHLIKTRGQQVTLRCSSQSGHNTVSWYQQALGQGPQFIFQYYREEENGRGNFPPRFSGLQFPNYSSELNVNALELDDSALYLCASSKGQGEATNEKLFFGSGTQLSVL.

The chain has TRBV29-1 and TRBJ2-7, with 10 bases identical to TRBD2. Germline values: CDR1 SQVTM, CDR2 ANQGSEA. The ends lost 0 bases at V and 1 base at J; junction bases unmatched: 3. The CDR3 totals 15 residues. The CDR3 DNA reads TGCAGCGTTGAAGATAGGACTAGCGGATCCTACGAGCAGTACTTC. Translated: CSVEDRTSGSYEQYF.

In its sample, this clone was seen once. This chain links TRBV19 with TRBJ2-2, with unresolved D. In germline, CDR1 is LNHDA, CDR2 SQIVND (reference sequence). The CDR3 contains 14 residues. V lost 5 bases, J lost 4 bases, and 11 bases lay in between. CDR3 residues: CASSQEYSTGELFF. The CDR3 coding sequence is TGTGCCAGTAGTCAAGAGTATTCCACCGGGGAGCTGTTTTTT.

This chain joins TRBV4-1 and TRBJ2-2; TRBD2 matches at 7 bases. There are 19 residues in the CDR3. V lost 3 bases to trimming and J lost 0 bases; unmatched junction nucleotides: 13. In germline, CDR1 is MGHRA, CDR2 YSYEKL. The CDR3 here is CASSQRSPSGDANTGELFF. CDR3 DNA: TGCGCCAGCAGCCAGAGGAGTCCTAGCGGAGACGCGAACACCGGGGAGCTGTTTTTT.

The gene calls are TRBV7-9 and TRBJ2-7, with D perhaps TRBD2 (5 bases). This CDR3 contains 18 residues. CDR1 SEHNR and CDR2 FQNEAQ come from the germline V gene (reference sequence). Trimming removed 5 bases from V and 1 base from J, with 24 bases in between. The CDR3 bases are TGTGCCAGCAGCCAAGCCGGACCCGAGGGAACAGCTTCCTACGAGCAGTACTTC. This encodes CASSQAGPEGTASYEQYF.

The rearrangement uses TRBV25-1 and TRBJ2-5; 11 nucleotides match TRBD2. The CDR3 spans 18 residues. CDR1 is MGHDK and CDR2 is SYGVNS in the germline V gene. With 4 bases clipped from V and 5 bases from J, the junction kept 15 bases outside the gene matches. CDR3 DNA sequence: TGTGCCAGCAGTGCTGGACCTAGCGGGAGGCGGGGGGCGGAGACCCAGTACTTC. Protein: CASSAGPSGRRGAETQYF.

This chain uses TRBV6-5 with TRBJ2-7; D may match TRBD1 or TRBD2 (5 bases each). Trimming took 2 bases from V and 4 from J, leaving 12 bases between them. This CDR3 contains 14 residues. Per germline, CDR1 MNHEY and CDR2 SVGAGI. This CDR3 reads CASSYRGPEYEQYF. The CDR3 DNA is TGTGCCAGCAGTTACCGGGGACCCGAATACGAGCAGTACTTC.

The chain links TRBV19 to TRBJ1-5, with D possibly TRBD1 on 5 matching bases. Germline assignment: CDR1 LNHDA and CDR2 SQIVND (reference sequence). The CDR3 has 15 amino acids. Trimming removed 4 bases at V and 0 bases at J, with 10 bases between. The CDR3 DNA sequence: TGTGCCAGTAGTACCGGGGCTTATAGCAATCAGCCCCAGCATTTT. Residues: CASSTGAYSNQPQHF.

Comments on this clone: The junction does not match germline at one end; this may be a read error. The rearrangement uses TRBV14 and TRBJ2-7, with D tentatively TRBD2 (6 bases). This CDR3 is 14 amino acids long. Germline lookup yields CDR1 SGHDN and CDR2 FVKESK. As DNA, the CDR3 is TGTACCAGCAGCCAAACCGGGACTTCGCTACTTAAGTACTTC. Its translation: CTSSQTGTSLLKYF.

This clone was counted at least ten times. The rearrangement links TRBV2 to TRBJ2-2; 11 bases map to TRBD2. The CDR3 length is 15 residues. CDR1 SNHLY and CDR2 FYNNEI come from the germline V gene. V was clipped by 6 bases and J by 5 bases; unmatched bases: 5. Here the CDR3 reads CASRIAGGPTGELFF. The CDR3 DNA is TGTGCCAGCAGAATAGCGGGAGGGCCGACCGGGGAGCTGTTTTTT.

In its sample, this clone was seen many times. The rearrangement links TRBV6-6 to TRBJ1-3; D is undetermined. Germline V gives CDR1 MNHNY, CDR2 SVGAGI (reference sequence). The CDR3 contains 14 residues. The V and J ends lost 0 bases and 4 bases respectively, with 7 bases between them. CDR3 residues: CASSYSPEGNTIYF. DNA for the CDR3: TGTGCCAGCAGTTACTCGCCGGAAGGAAACACCATATATTTT.

DNA for the CDR3: TGTGCCAGCAGCCAAGATCTGGCCGAGGGAGGAGAGACCCAGTACTTC. Its translation is CASSQDLAEGGETQYF. V gene TRBV11-2 combines with J gene TRBJ2-5; weak D call: TRBD2 (6 bases). This CDR3 has 16 residues. Germline V lookup: CDR1 SGHAT, CDR2 FQNNGV. Trimming took 5 bases from V and 4 from J, leaving 20 bases between them. Supplemented by reference TRBV11-2 and TRBJ2-5, the full variable domain reads EAGVAQSPRYKIIEKRQSVAFWCNPISGHATLYWYQQILGQGPKLLIQFQNNGVVDDSQLPKDRFSAERLKGVDSTLKIQPAKLEDSAVYLCASSQDLAEGGETQYFGPGTRLLVL.